One and the same sample provided the 29 T cell receptor beta chains below, sequenced in a study of identical twins. MiXCR was run by TCRdb on the 5' RACE reads, yielding one entry per CDR3 protein. The top ten clones hold about 12% of a sample with some 96,000 distinct CDR3 sequences, 5.9% of them seen once. The source material was memory T cells sorted from blood. Every receptor here comes from a woman between 45 and 65 years old in good health.

The sample holds many counts of this clonotype. This rearrangement joins TRBV20-1 to TRBJ1-1; TRBD1 matches at 8 bases. The V and J ends lost 2 bases and 5 bases, in that order; junction bases with no gene match: 4. This CDR3 is built from 13 residues. Germline-derived CDR1 and CDR2 are DFQATT and SNEGSKA (reference sequence). The CDR3, as DNA: TGCAGTGCTAGACAGGGGGCGCGAACTGAAGCTTTCTTT. This translates into CSARQGARTEAFF.

This clonotype appeared many times. The chain joins TRBV6-5 to TRBJ2-5, with 7 bases matching TRBD2. Trimming took 7 bases from V and 2 from J; bases not matched to a gene: 10. The CDR3 is 15 residues long. Per the germline V gene, CDR1 is MNHEY and CDR2 is SVGAGI. The CDR3 spells CASKGGSSRQETQYF. The CDR3 DNA reads TGTGCCAGCAAAGGCGGGAGTTCTCGTCAAGAGACCCAGTACTTC.

The sample holds a few counts of this clonotype. The V and J genes are TRBV14 and TRBJ2-1; D not certain. The CDR3 sequence is 15 residues long. CDR1 is SGHDN, CDR2 FVKESK, per germline. V was pared by 4 bases and J by 0 bases, with 10 bases between. The CDR3 region has the DNA TGTGCCAGCAGCCTAGTACATAGCTCCTACAATGAGCAGTTCTTC. Translated: CASSLVHSSYNEQFF.

J is TRBJ1-1 and V is TRBV11-2, with a possible D match to TRBD1 (5 bases). The CDR3 length is 16 residues. Trimming left V 5 bases short and J 4 bases short, with 20 bases between. From germline, CDR1 is SGHAT and CDR2 FQNNGV. The CDR3: CASSEGGRTRGTEAFF. DNA for the CDR3: TGTGCCAGCAGCGAGGGCGGGCGGACGAGGGGCACTGAAGCTTTCTTT. The full variable domain, rest sourced from reference TRBV11-2 and TRBJ1-1, is EAGVAQSPRYKIIEKRQSVAFWCNPISGHATLYWYQQILGQGPKLLIQFQNNGVVDDSQLPKDRFSAERLKGVDSTLKIQPAKLEDSAVYLCASSEGGRTRGTEAFFGQGTRLTVV.

The table lists this clonotype with many counts. V is TRBV20-1 and J is TRBJ2-3, with D perhaps TRBD1 or TRBD2 (5 bases each). This CDR3 is built from 12 residues. Per germline, CDR1 DFQATT and CDR2 SNEGSKA (reference sequence). Trimming stripped 1 base from V and 9 bases from J, with 11 bases between. The CDR3 reads CSARVIGDTQYF. In nucleotides, the CDR3 is TGCAGTGCTAGAGTGATCGGGGACACGCAGTATTTT.

This clonotype was seen ten or more times. The chain recombines TRBV18 with TRBJ2-1; unclear D gene. Germline-derived CDR1 and CDR2 are KGHSH and LQKENI. V lost 3 bases to trimming and J lost 8 bases, with 14 bases between them. This CDR3 is 14 amino acids long. The CDR3 sequence: CASSPSPIVHEQFF. The CDR3 DNA is TGTGCCAGCTCACCCAGCCCCATCGTCCATGAGCAGTTCTTC. Together with reference TRBV18 and TRBJ2-1, the CDR3 gives the full variable domain: NAGVMQNPRHLVRRRGQEARLRCSPMKGHSHVYWYRQLPEEGLKFMVYLQKENIIDESGMPKERFSAEFPKEGPSILRIQQVVRGDSAAYFCASSPSPIVHEQFFGPGTRLTVL.

There are many counts of this clonotype. V usage is TRBV9 and J usage is TRBJ2-3; the match to TRBD2 covers 8 bases. Germline values: CDR1 SGDLS, CDR2 YYNGEE. CDR3 length: 17 amino acids. The V and J ends lost 4 bases and 6 bases, in that order; junction bases with no gene match: 16. The CDR3 bases are TGTGCCAGCAGCTCTCCTTTGGGACTAGGGTTGTCGGATACGCAGTATTTT. Residues: CASSSPLGLGLSDTQYF. Full variable domain (remainder filled in from reference TRBV9 and TRBJ2-3): DSGVTQTPKHLITATGQRVTLRCSPRSGDLSVYWYQQSLDQGLQFLIQYYNGEERAKGNILERFSAQQFPDLHSELNLSSLELGDSALYFCASSSPLGLGLSDTQYFGPGTRLTVL.

This clonotype turned up a few times. A single base separates this from a much larger clone, so it may be a read error. The chain recombines TRBV3-1 with TRBJ2-3, with a weak D call TRBD2 (5 bases). CDR1 and CDR2 (germline): LGHDT, YNNKEL (reference sequence). The CDR3 extends over 17 amino acids. V was clipped by 1 base and J by 0 bases, with 14 bases between them. In DNA form, the CDR3 reads TGTGCCAGCAGCCAAGTGGTCAGCGGTACTAGCACAGATACGCAGTATTTT. Translation gives CASSQVVSGTSTDTQYF.

The rearrangement uses TRBV4-2 and TRBJ2-1; 7 bases line up with TRBD2. CDR1 and CDR2 from the germline V gene are LGHNA and YNFKEQ. The CDR3 has 16 residues. V shed 1 base and J 8 bases; nucleotides not matched to a gene: 11. The CDR3 DNA reads as TGTGCCAGCAGCCAAGTGGGTGGGAGGGCAATGGATGAGCAGTTCTTC. Its protein is CASSQVGGRAMDEQFF.

In this sample, this clonotype turned up many times. The gene calls are TRBV19 and TRBJ2-1, with 9 bases aligning to TRBD2. The V gene's germline CDR1 is LNHDA and CDR2 SQIVND (reference sequence). V lost 7 bases, J lost 6 bases, and 10 bases stayed unmatched. The CDR3 contains 15 residues. The CDR3 loop is CASTAGTSNSNEQFF. The CDR3 nucleotides read TGTGCCAGTACCGCCGGGACTAGCAACAGCAATGAGCAGTTCTTC.

This clonotype was seen many times. The chain is built from TRBV11-2 and TRBJ2-2; 11 positions agree with TRBD2. J lost 5 bases, V lost 5 bases, and 7 bases had no gene match. The CDR3 covers 16 residues. Germline V gene data show CDR1 as SGHAT and CDR2 as FQNNGV. The CDR3, as DNA: TGTGCCAGCAGCCCCCTTAGCGGGAGGGAGACCGGGGAGCTGTTTTTT. This sequence encodes CASSPLSGRETGELFF.

Many counts were recorded for this clonotype. V and J are TRBV3-1 and TRBJ2-7, with D maybe TRBD2 (5 bases). Trimming took 4 bases from V and 8 from J, leaving 18 bases between them. The CDR3 runs 14 residues. Germline V gene data show CDR1 as LGHDT and CDR2 as YNNKEL (reference sequence). The CDR3 DNA reads TGTGCCAGCAGCCCCACCCTGGACTCCCTGAAGCAGTACTTC. Encoded protein: CASSPTLDSLKQYF.

This clonotype was observed many times. The chain uses TRBV29-1 and TRBJ2-1; D is undetermined. Germline lookup yields CDR1 SQVTM and CDR2 ANQGSEA. V was cut by 1 base and J by 1 base, with 11 bases left in between. The CDR3 covers 15 residues. The CDR3 DNA follows: TGCAGCGTTGAAGGGGGTTTAAAATCCTACAATGAGCAGTTCTTC. It encodes CSVEGGLKSYNEQFF.

This clonotype was seen a few times. The genes are TRBV4-2 and TRBJ2-1; D might be TRBD2 (8 bases). The CDR3 is made up of 17 amino acids. The germline CDR1 and CDR2 sequences are LGHNA and YNFKEQ. Trimming took off 1 base at V and 10 bases at J, with 23 bases between the two ends. CDR3 in amino acids: CASSQAEQGRGGREQFF. The CDR3 coding sequence is TGTGCCAGCAGCCAAGCTGAACAGGGGCGCGGGGGGAGAGAGCAGTTCTTC.

This clonotype was counted many times. V is TRBV12-3 or TRBV12-4 and J is TRBJ2-3, with a possible D match to TRBD1 (6 bases). The V end was cut by 2 bases, the J end by 6 bases, with 12 bases between. The CDR3 contains 14 residues. Here the CDR3 DNA reads TGTGCCAGCAGTTTAAAAGGTGGGGGCGATACGCAGTATTTT. It translates to CASSLKGGGDTQYF.

The table lists this clonotype with a few counts. J is TRBJ2-7 and V is TRBV27, with TRBD1 matching over 8 bases. This CDR3 has 16 amino acids. Germline CDR1 is MNHEY and CDR2 is SMNVEV (reference sequence). Trimming took 5 bases from V and 1 from J; bases not matched to a gene: 10. CDR3 region: CASSALGRGLSYEQYV. In DNA form, the CDR3 reads TGTGCCAGCAGTGCCCTTGGCAGGGGGCTGTCCTACGAGCAGTACGTC.

The chain has TRBV12-5 and TRBJ2-5; TRBD1 matches at 9 bases. This CDR3 region has 15 residues. Germline V gene data show CDR1 as LGHNT and CDR2 as FRNRAP. J was trimmed by 4 bases and V by 4 bases; bases with no gene match: 7. CDR3 DNA sequence: TGTGCTAGTGGTTCGGACAGGGGAGAGCGAGAGACCCAGTACTTC. It encodes CASGSDRGERETQYF.

This clonotype was seen many times. The chain links TRBV7-9 to TRBJ2-1, with D hard to call. This CDR3 spans 15 amino acids. The ends were cut back, 1 base at V and 5 bases at J, with 12 bases in the middle. Germline lookup yields CDR1 SEHNR and CDR2 FQNEAQ (reference sequence). CDR3 loop: CASSLVLRGNNEQFF. The CDR3 DNA sequence: TGTGCCAGCAGCTTAGTTCTCCGAGGAAACAATGAGCAGTTCTTC.

This clonotype was detected many times. The rearrangement uses TRBV12-3 or TRBV12-4 and TRBJ2-7; D uncertain. V lost 1 base and J 4 bases, leaving 8 bases between the germline ends. This CDR3 is built from 13 residues. In DNA, the CDR3 is TGTGCCAGCAGTTTAGGTTCGGTATACGAGCAGTACGTC. This codes for CASSLGSVYEQYV.

This clonotype was observed many times. The genes are TRBV11-2 and TRBJ2-3; TRBD1 matches 8 bases. The CDR3 runs 15 residues. The V and J ends lost 5 bases and 6 bases, in that order; junction bases with no gene match: 10. Germline V CDR1 and CDR2: SGHAT, FQNNGV. CDR3: CASSPDRVGKDTQYF. The CDR3 DNA is TGTGCCAGCAGCCCGGACAGGGTGGGTAAGGATACGCAGTATTTT.

The chain has TRBV18 and TRBJ2-1, with a possible D match to TRBD2 (5 bases). Germline V CDR1 and CDR2: KGHSH, LQKENI. Trimming removed 5 bases at V and 7 bases at J, with 18 bases between. This CDR3 region has 15 residues. The CDR3 DNA follows: TGTGCCAGCTCATACCAGCTGGGAGCACGAAATGAGCAGTTCTTC. Translation: CASSYQLGARNEQFF.

This clonotype was recorded at least ten times. The chain uses TRBV4-2 and TRBJ2-2; D is undetermined. The V gene's germline CDR1 is LGHNA and CDR2 YNFKEQ. The CDR3 consists of 13 residues. Trimming cost V 1 base and J 1 base, with 1 base left between them. CDR3 sequence: CASSQGNTGELFF. CDR3 sequence (DNA): TGTGCCAGCAGCCAAGGGAACACCGGGGAGCTGTTTTTT.

The sample holds many counts of this clonotype. CDR3 amino acids: CASSQLAGGPRTGELFF. CDR3 in DNA: TGTGCCAGCAGCCAACTAGCGGGAGGGCCTCGGACCGGGGAGCTGTTTTTT. This chain uses TRBV14 with TRBJ2-2; TRBD2 matches at 12 bases. Germline V gene sequence: CDR1 SGHDN, CDR2 FVKESK. After removal of 2 bases from V and 5 bases from J, the junction contained 6 bases not matched to a gene. CDR3 length: 17 amino acids. The full variable domain, rest sourced from reference TRBV14 and TRBJ2-2, is EAGVTQFPSHSVIEKGQTVTLRCDPISGHDNLYWYRRVMGKEIKFLLHFVKESKQDESGMPNNRFLAERTGGTYSTLKVQPAELEDSGVYFCASSQLAGGPRTGELFFGEGSRLTVL.

This clonotype appeared many times. The rearrangement joins TRBV5-4 to TRBJ2-1; D uncertain. Germline V gene lookup returns CDR1 SGHNT and CDR2 YYREEE (reference sequence). The CDR3 contains 11 residues. Between the trimmed V and J ends, which lost 5 bases and 8 bases, there was a span of 8 bases. CDR3 protein: CASSELDEQFF. CDR3 DNA: TGTGCCAGCAGTGAACTGGATGAGCAGTTCTTC.

This clonotype was observed at least ten times. The V call is TRBV15, the J call TRBJ1-4, with unresolved D. There are 10 residues in the CDR3. V was trimmed by 5 bases and J by 15 bases, leaving 10 bases between them. The germline V gene has CDR1 LNHNV and CDR2 YYDKDF (reference sequence). DNA for the CDR3: TGTGCCACCAGCCGGGGAAGAATGTTTTTT. Encoded protein: CATSRGRMFF.

The rearrangement uses TRBV30 and TRBJ1-6, with D unresolved. This CDR3 spans 11 amino acids. CDR1 GTSNPN and CDR2 SVGIG come from the germline V gene (reference sequence). The V end was cut by 4 bases, the J end by 7 bases, with 5 bases between. CDR3 loop: CAWTRNSPLHF. Written as DNA, the CDR3 is TGTGCCTGGACGCGAAATTCACCCCTCCACTTT.

In this sample, this clonotype turned up a few times. The chain carries TRBV7-2 and TRBJ1-6, with D tentatively TRBD1 (5 bases). V shed 5 bases and J shed 8 bases, with 13 bases lying between them. Germline values: CDR1 SGHTA, CDR2 FQGNSA. CDR3 length equals 14 residues. The CDR3 DNA reads as TGTGCCAGCAGCCCCGTGACAGACTATTCACCCCTCCACTTT. Its translation is CASSPVTDYSPLHF.

This clonotype was counted ten times or more. V is TRBV5-6 and J is TRBJ2-1, with D uncertain. CDR3 length: 14 amino acids. Deletions cut 0 bases from V and 7 bases from J, with 11 bases between. Germline values: CDR1 SGHDT, CDR2 YYEEEE. CDR3: CASSLGAQMNEQFF. In nucleotides, the CDR3 is TGTGCCAGCAGCTTGGGTGCGCAGATGAATGAGCAGTTCTTC.

The table lists this clonotype with a few counts. The chain carries TRBV6-1 and TRBJ1-4, with 10 bases identical to TRBD1. V shed 4 bases, J shed 2 bases, and the junction held 16 bases outside the gene matches. Germline V lookup: CDR1 MNHNS, CDR2 SASEGT. This CDR3 is built from 20 residues. As DNA, the CDR3 is TGTGCCAGCAGTGGCCGGAGTGACAGGGGGCTTCAGGGGACTAATGAAAAACTGTTTTTT. Residues: CASSGRSDRGLQGTNEKLFF.